This is a list of T cell receptor beta chains from one sample in a study of blood T cell repertoires in COVID-19. Data came from immunoSEQ multiplex PCR; TCRdb stores just in-frame clones and leaves some out. The sample shows approximately 280,000 clones, approximately 88% of them seen only once. Material for sequencing was peripheral blood. The receptors derive from a man in his forties or fifties with acute or convalescent COVID-19. Both conserved end residues are part of each CDR3. Each record gives: CDR3 protein, CDR3 DNA, V gene, J gene, D gene, clone size. A D gene is named only where the DNA matches it firmly. Size is stated for part of the rows, as once, few or many counts, or as a class when the clone is expanded.

CASSQTVPGNTIYF	TGCGCCAGCAGCCAGACAGTCCCTGGAAACACCATATATTTT	TRBV4-1	TRBJ1-3	-	-
CASSETGGYQPQHF	TGTGCCAGCAGTGAGACAGGGGGTTATCAGCCCCAGCATTTT	TRBV6-1	TRBJ1-5	TRBD1	-
CASSQGDPGQFF	TGTGCCAGCAGCCAGGGTGACCCTGGGCAGTTCTTC	TRBV5-5	TRBJ2-1	-	-
CASRRPGQGWSEQFF	TGTGCCAGTAGAAGGCCGGGACAGGGGTGGAGTGAGCAGTTCTTC	TRBV19	TRBJ2-1	TRBD1	once
CSVVGGAYLAKNIQYF	TGCAGCGTTGTGGGGGGGGCCTATTTAGCCAAAAACATTCAGTACTTC	TRBV29-1	TRBJ2-4	-	-
CAWSVPVDYGYTF	TGTGCCTGGAGTGTACCGGTCGACTATGGCTACACCTTC	TRBV30	TRBJ1-2	-	-
CASSLPGLVAFF	TGTGCCAGCAGCTTACCGGGACTCGTAGCTTTCTTT	TRBV7-9	TRBJ1-1	-	-
CASSLNAGGFPDTQYF	TGTGCCAGCAGCTTAAACGCAGGGGGCTTCCCAGATACGCAGTATTTT	TRBV7-3	TRBJ2-3	TRBD1	-
CASSERSVRGYTGELFF	TGTGCCAGCAGTGAACGCAGCGTCAGGGGGTACACCGGGGAGCTGTTTTTT	TRBV25-1	TRBJ2-2	TRBD1	-
CASSQGVGVNQPQHF	TGTGCCAGCAGCCAAGGGGTAGGGGTAAATCAGCCCCAGCATTTT	TRBV14	TRBJ1-5	-	-
CASSMRGGHRPNSNQPQHF	TGTGCCAGTAGTATGAGGGGGGGGCATCGACCGAATAGCAATCAGCCCCAGCATTTT	TRBV19	TRBJ1-5	-	-
CASRETVGHSPLHF	TGTGCCAGTAGAGAGACAGTAGGTCATTCACCCCTCCACTTT	TRBV19	TRBJ1-6	-	-
CASRRMDAGTDTQYF	TGTGCCAGCAGGAGGATGGATGCTGGCACAGATACGCAGTATTTT	TRBV6-5	TRBJ2-3	-	-